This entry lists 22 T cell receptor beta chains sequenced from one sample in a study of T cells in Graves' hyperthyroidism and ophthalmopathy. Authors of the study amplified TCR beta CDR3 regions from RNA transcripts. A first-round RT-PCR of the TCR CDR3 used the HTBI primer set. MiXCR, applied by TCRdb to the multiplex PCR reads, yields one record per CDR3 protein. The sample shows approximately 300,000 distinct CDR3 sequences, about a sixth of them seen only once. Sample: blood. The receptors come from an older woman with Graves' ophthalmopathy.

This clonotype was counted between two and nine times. The CDR3 DNA follows: TGCGCCAGCAGCCAAGAGTCGTGGACCTACGAGCAGTACTTC. Protein sequence: CASSQESWTYEQYF. This chain uses TRBV4-3 with TRBJ2-7; no firm D call. CDR1 and CDR2 (germline): LGHNA, YSLEER. CDR3 length equals 14 residues. Trimming took 0 bases from V and 2 from J, leaving 8 bases between them.

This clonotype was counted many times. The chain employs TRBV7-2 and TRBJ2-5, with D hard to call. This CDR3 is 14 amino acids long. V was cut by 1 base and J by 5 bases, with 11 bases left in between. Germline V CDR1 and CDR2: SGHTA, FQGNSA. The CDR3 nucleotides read TGTGCCAGCAGCTTAGTGTTGAAAGGGGAGACCCAGTACTTC. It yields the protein CASSLVLKGETQYF. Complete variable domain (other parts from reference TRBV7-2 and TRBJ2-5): GAGVSQSPSNKVTEKGKDVELRCDPISGHTALYWYRQSLGQGLEFLIYFQGNSAPDKSGLPSDRFSAERTGGSVSTLTIQRTQQEDSAVYLCASSLVLKGETQYFGPGTRLLVL.

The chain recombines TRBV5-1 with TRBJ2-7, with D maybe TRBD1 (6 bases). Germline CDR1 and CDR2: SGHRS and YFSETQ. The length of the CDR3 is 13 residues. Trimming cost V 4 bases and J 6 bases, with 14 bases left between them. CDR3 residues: CASSQGTRSEQYF. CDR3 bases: TGCGCCAGCAGCCAAGGGACAAGGAGCGAGCAGTACTTC.

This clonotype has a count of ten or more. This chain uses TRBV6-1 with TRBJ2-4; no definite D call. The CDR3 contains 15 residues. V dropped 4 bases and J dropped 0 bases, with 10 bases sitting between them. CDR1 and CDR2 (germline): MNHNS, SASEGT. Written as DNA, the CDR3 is TGTGCCAGCAGTGGAAGGTCGGTAGCCAAAAACATTCAGTACTTC. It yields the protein CASSGRSVAKNIQYF.

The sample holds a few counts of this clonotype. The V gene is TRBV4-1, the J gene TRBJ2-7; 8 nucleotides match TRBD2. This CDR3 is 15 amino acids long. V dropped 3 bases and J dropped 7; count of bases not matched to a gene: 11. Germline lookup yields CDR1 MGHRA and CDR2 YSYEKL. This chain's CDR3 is CASSQVAGPPWEQYF. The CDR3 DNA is TGCGCCAGCAGCCAGGTAGCGGGGCCTCCCTGGGAGCAGTACTTC.

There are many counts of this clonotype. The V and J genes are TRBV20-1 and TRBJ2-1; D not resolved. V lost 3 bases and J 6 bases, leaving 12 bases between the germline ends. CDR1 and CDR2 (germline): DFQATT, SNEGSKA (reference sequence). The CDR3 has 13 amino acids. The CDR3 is CSASPTGINEQFF. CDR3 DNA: TGCAGTGCTAGCCCGACTGGAATCAATGAGCAGTTCTTC.

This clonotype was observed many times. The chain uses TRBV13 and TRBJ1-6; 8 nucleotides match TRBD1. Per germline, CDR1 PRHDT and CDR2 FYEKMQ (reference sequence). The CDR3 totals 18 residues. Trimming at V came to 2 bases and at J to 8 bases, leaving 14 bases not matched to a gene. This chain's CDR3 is CASSLSIWQGAVDSPLHF. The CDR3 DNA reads TGTGCCAGCAGCTTAAGTATTTGGCAGGGGGCCGTCGATTCACCCCTCCACTTT.

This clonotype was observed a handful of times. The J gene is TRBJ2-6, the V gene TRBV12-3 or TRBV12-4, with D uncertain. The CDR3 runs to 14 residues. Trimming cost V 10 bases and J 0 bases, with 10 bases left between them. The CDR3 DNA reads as TGTGCCAATAGAGCCCTCTCTGGGGCCAACGTCCTGACTTTC. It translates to CANRALSGANVLTF.

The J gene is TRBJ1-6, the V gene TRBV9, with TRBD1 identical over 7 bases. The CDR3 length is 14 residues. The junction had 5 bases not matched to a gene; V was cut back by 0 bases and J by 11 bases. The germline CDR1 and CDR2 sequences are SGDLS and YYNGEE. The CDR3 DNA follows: TGTGCCAGCAGCGTAGAGGGGGCACCGGCACCCCTCCACTTT. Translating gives CASSVEGAPAPLHF.

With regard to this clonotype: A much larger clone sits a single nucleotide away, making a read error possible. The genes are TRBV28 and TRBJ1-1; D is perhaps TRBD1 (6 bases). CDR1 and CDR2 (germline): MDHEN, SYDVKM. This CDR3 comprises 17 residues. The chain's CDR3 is CASSSPLNDRMNTGAFF. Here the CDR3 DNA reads TGTGCCAGCAGTTCCCCTCTAAACGACAGGATGAACACTGGAGCTTTCTTT.

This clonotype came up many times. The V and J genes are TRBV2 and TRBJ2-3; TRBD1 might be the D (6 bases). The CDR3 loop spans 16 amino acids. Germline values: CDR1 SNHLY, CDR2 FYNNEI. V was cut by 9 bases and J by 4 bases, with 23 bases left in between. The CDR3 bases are TGTGCCAGACAAAGAGTCGGGGACAACGGCGCAGATACGCAGTATTTT. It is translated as CARQRVGDNGADTQYF. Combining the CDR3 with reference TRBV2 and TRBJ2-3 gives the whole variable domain EPEVTQTPSHQVTQMGQEVILRCVPISNHLYFYWYRQILGQKVEFLVSFYNNEISEKSEIFDDQFSVERPDGSNFTLKIRSTKLEDSAMYFCARQRVGDNGADTQYFGPGTRLTVL.

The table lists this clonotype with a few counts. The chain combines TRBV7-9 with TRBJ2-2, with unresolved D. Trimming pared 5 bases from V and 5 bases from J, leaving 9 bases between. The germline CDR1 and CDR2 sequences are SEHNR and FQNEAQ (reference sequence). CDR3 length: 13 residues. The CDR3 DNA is TGTGCCAGCAGCCCCCCGGGTACCGGGGAGCTGTTTTTT. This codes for CASSPPGTGELFF.

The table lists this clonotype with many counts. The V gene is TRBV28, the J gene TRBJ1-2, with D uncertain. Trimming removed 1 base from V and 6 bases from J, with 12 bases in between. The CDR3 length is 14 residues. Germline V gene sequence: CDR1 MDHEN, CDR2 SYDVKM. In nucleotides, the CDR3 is TGTGCCAGCAGTTTATCAGCTGTGGGTCATGGCTACACCTTC. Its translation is CASSLSAVGHGYTF.

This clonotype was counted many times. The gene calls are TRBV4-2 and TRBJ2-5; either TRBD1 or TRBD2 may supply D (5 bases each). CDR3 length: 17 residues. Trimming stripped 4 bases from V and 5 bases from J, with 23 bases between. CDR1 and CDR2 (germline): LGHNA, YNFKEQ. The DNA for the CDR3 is TGTGCCAGCAGCCGCGAGGGGAGTATTCACGGAGGTGAGACCCAGTACTTC. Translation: CASSREGSIHGGETQYF.

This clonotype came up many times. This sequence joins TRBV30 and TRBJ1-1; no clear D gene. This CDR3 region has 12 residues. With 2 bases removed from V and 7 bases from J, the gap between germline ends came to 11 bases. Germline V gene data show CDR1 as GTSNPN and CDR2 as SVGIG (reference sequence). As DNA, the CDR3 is TGTGCCTGGAGTAAGATATGGGGTGAAGCTTTCTTT. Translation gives CAWSKIWGEAFF.

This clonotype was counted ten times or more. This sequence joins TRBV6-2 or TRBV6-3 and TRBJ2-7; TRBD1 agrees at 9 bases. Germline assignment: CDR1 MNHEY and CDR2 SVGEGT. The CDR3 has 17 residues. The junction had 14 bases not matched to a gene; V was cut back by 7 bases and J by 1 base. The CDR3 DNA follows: TGTGCCAGCAACCGGTTCGGGACAGGGTTGAGGTCCTACGAGCAGTACTTC. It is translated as CASNRFGTGLRSYEQYF.

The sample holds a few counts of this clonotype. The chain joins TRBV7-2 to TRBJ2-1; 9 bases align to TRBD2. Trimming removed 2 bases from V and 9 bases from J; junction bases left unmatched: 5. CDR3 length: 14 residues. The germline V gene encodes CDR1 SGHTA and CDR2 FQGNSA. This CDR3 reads CASSLNGGRGEQFF. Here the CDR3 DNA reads TGTGCCAGCAGCTTAAATGGCGGGAGGGGTGAGCAGTTCTTC.

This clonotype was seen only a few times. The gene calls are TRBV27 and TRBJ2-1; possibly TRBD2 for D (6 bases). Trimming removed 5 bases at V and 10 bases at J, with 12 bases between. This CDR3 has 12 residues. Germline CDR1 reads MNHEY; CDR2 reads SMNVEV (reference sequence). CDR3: CASSGQGGEQFF. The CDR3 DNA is TGTGCCAGCAGTGGGCAGGGAGGAGAGCAGTTCTTC.

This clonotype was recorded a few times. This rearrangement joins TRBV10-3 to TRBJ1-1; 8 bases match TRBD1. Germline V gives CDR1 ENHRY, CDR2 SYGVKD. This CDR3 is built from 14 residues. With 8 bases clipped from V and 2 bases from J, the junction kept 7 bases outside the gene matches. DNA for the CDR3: TGTGCCATCCGGACAGGGAGGGAAAACACTGAAGCTTTCTTT. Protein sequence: CAIRTGRENTEAFF.

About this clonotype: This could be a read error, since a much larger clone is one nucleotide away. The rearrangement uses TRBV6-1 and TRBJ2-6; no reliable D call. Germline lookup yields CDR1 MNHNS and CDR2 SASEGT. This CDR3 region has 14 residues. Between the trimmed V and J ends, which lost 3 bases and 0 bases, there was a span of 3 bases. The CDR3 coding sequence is TGTGCCAGCAGTGACCTCTCTGGGGCCAACGTCCTGACTTTC. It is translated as CASSDLSGANVLTF.

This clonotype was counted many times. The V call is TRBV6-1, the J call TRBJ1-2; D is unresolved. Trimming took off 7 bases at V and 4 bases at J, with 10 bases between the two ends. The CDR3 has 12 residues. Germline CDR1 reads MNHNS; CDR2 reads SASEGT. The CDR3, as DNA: TGTGCCAGCAAAACGGGTTCCTATGGCTACACCTTC. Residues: CASKTGSYGYTF.

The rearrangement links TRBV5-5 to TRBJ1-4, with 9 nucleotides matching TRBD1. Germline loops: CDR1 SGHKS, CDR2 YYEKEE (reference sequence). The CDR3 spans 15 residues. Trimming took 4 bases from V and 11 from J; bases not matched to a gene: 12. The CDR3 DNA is TGTGCCAGCAGCCCGGCCGGGACAGGGAACCTGAAACTGTTTTTT. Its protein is CASSPAGTGNLKLFF.